This TCR beta chain was obtained from a study of cytomegalovirus exposure and HLA in healthy donors. 60 Vbeta and 13 Jbeta primers were used in PCR. Assay used: immunoSEQ multiplex PCR; TCRdb lists only in-frame clones, some missing. The sample yields approximately 190,000 clones, about 85% seen once. The germline V gene encodes CDR1 SGHTA and CDR2 FQGTGA. The CDR3 spans 16 residues. The J segment lost 4 bases and the V segment lost 5 bases, leaving 6 bases of the junction unmatched. This sequence originates from a man between 50 and 59 years old in good health and CMV-seronegative. V gene TRBV7-3 combines with J gene TRBJ2-1; 12 bases are a match to TRBD2. Sequencing input: PBMCs. CDR3 DNA sequence: TGTGCCAGCAGCCTCTTGACTAGCGGGGGATACAATGAGCAGTTCTTC. It codes for CASSLLTSGGYNEQFF. Drawing the rest from reference TRBV7-3 and TRBJ2-1, the complete variable domain is GAGVSQTPSNKVTEKGKYVELRCDPISGHTALYWYRQSLGQGPEFLIYFQGTGAADDSGLPNDRFFAVRPEGSVSTLKIQRTERGDSAVYLCASSLLTSGGYNEQFFGPGTRLTVL.